This T cell receptor beta chain was sequenced during a study of cytomegalovirus exposure and HLA in healthy donors. Overall study: Across a few hundred genotyped donors, 81% landed in the Caucasian-associated ancestry cluster.

Study-level results: Immune exposure was documented only through CMV serostatus. A list of 150 or so TCR beta chains associated with cytomegalovirus was given.

On this clone itself: What it recognizes is unknown.

CDR1 is SGHRS and CDR2 is YFSETQ in the germline V gene. CDR3 length: 14 residues. Trimming pared 0 bases from V and 6 bases from J, leaving 11 bases between. Primers: 60 Vbeta forward and 13 Jbeta reverse. Measured with immunoSEQ multiplex PCR; TCRdb has only the in-frame clones, and not every one. Among 150,000 to 200,000 clones listed, around 82% were seen once. V usage is TRBV5-1 and J usage is TRBJ2-3; perhaps TRBD2 as D (5 bases). The sequence was obtained from a woman aged 30 to 39 in good health and CMV-seropositive. The sample taken for sequencing was PBMCs. CDR3 region: CASSLVPGMDTQYF. DNA of the CDR3: TGCGCCAGCAGCTTGGTTCCGGGGATGGATACGCAGTATTTT.